This entry describes one TCR beta chain. Its binding antigen is unknown. No base qualities exist here, and no much larger clone lies one base off it. This sample was included in a study of cytomegalovirus exposure and HLA in healthy donors (dated by TCRdb to about 2017). For context, the study as a whole: The 500 to 800 repertoires of the first cohort and the 120 validation repertoires were produced on the same platform, according to a later analysis. The aim of the study was to test whether cataloging public T cell receptors could identify signatures of past pathogen exposure. In addition to the first cohort of 666 subjects, a separate validation cohort of under 150 different subjects was used. The study combined high-throughput TCR immunosequencing, statistical association of individual TCRs with disease status, and machine learning to predict cytomegalovirus infection status.

What the authors observed across the whole study: A total of 164 TCR beta chains were listed by the study as associated with cytomegalovirus. In both the original and validation cohorts, the classifier was reported to diagnose cytomegalovirus status with high specificity and sensitivity. A few of the identified cytomegalovirus-associated TCR beta chains were confirmed in vitro to be specific for cytomegalovirus antigens. The validation cohort had no HLA typing available for a later analysis, so co-occurrence within that cohort was assessed over all 120 or so repertoires. A later analysis found that TCRs clustered in the first cohort also tended to co-occur in the 100 to 150 validation repertoires, with more than 90% of cluster scores above 0. Across donors, most TCR sequences were observed very rarely, whereas some public TCRs were present in many individuals. It was suggested by the authors that the approach could potentially be generalized to other disease states and immunological phenotypes.

The donors were included in the validation cohort of 130 or so subjects, a group kept apart from the approximately 700-subject first cohort. Preparation of the library involved the immunoSEQ multiplex PCR assay. The authors' analysis ran thus. To diagnose cytomegalovirus status from the catalog of TCR beta chain sequences, a statistical classification framework was built. The table comes from immuneACCESS by way of TCRdb, which keeps in-frame sequences with V and J called. Part of the clones is missing from these tables; in studies checked, under half for an unresolved V gene and the rest for unknown reasons. V and J calls and clone size are as listed in that table; D and trimming were resolved from the DNA. Within this sample are about 98,000 clones, with about 83% of them counted one time only. Clones ranked in the top ten supply roughly 3.9% of the sample. The sequence came from a woman aged 25 to 39 in good health and CMV-seronegative. The source material was PBMCs.

The CDR3 corresponds to CASSRPGVGADTQYF. The DNA sequence reads TGTGCCAGCAGTCGGCCGGGAGTAGGGGCAGATACGCAGTATTTT. The chain is assembled from TRBV28 and TRBJ2-3; TRBD2 is perhaps the D gene, given 6 matching bases. The junction shows trimming of 5 bases on V and 4 bases on J, plus 16 bases between the germline ends. For CDR1 and CDR2, the germline V gene lists MDHEN and SYDVKM. The CDR3 runs 15 amino acids, cysteine and phenylalanine included. This entry keeps only the CDR3 DNA: 45 bases, framed from base 1. Beyond the CDR3, the reference TRBV28 and TRBJ2-3 genes provide the residues; the full variable domain reads: DVKVTQSSRYLVKRTGEKVFLECVQDMDHENMFWYRQDPGLGLRLIYFSYDVKMKEKGDIPEGYSVSREKKERFSLILESASTNQTSMYLCASSRPGVGADTQYFGPGTRLTVL.